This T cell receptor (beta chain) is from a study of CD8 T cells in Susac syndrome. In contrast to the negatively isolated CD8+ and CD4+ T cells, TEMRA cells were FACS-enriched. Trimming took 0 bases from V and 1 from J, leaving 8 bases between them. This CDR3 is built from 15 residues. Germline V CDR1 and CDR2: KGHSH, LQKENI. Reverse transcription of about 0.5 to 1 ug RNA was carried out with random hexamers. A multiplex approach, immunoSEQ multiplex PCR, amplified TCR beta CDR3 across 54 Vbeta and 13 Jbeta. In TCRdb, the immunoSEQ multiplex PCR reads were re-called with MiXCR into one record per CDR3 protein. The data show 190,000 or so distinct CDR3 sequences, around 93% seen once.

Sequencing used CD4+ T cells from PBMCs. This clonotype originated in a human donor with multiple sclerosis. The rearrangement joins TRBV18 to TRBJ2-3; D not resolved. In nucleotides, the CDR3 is TGTGCCAGCTCACCACCGATCGGGCGCACAGATACGCAGTATTTT. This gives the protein CASSPPIGRTDTQYF.